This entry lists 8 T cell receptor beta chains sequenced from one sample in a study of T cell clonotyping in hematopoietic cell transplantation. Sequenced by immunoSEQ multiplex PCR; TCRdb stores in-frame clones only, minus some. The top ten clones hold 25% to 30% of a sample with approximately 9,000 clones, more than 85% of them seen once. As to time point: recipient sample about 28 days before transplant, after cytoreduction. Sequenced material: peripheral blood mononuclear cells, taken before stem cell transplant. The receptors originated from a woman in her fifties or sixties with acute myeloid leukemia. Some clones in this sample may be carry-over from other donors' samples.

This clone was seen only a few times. The CDR3 sequence is CAWQRGRAGYEQYF. The CDR3 DNA sequence: TGTGCCTGGCAGCGCGGGAGGGCAGGGTACGAGCAGTACTTC. The genes are TRBV30 and TRBJ2-7, with 9 bases fitting TRBD2. The V gene's germline CDR1 is GTSNPN and CDR2 SVGIG (reference sequence). The CDR3 covers 14 residues. After removal of 5 bases from V and 4 bases from J, the junction contained 9 bases not matched to a gene.

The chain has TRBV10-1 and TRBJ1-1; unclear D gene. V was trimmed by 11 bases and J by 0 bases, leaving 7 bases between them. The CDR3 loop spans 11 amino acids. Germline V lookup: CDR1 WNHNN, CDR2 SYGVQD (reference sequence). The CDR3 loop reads CASSVNTEAFF. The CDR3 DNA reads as TGCGCCTCATCGGTGAACACTGAAGCTTTCTTT.

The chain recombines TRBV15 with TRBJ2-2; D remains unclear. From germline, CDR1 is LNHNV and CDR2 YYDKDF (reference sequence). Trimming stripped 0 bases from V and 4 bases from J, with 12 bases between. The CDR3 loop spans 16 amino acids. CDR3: CATSREIGDFTGELFF. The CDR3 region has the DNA TGTGCCACCAGCAGAGAGATTGGGGATTTCACCGGGGAGCTGTTTTTT.

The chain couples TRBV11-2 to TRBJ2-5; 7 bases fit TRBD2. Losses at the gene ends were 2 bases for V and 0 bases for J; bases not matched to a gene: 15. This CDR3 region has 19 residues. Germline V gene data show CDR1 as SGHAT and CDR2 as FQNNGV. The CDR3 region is CASSLTGGSPLYDQETQYF. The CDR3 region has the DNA TGTGCCAGCAGCTTAACGGGCGGGAGCCCTCTGTACGACCAAGAGACCCAGTACTTC.

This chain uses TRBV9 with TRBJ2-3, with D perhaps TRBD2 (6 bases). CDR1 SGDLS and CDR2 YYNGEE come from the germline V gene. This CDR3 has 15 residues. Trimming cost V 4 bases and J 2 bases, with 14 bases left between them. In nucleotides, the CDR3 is TGTGCCAGCAGCTTGAGCGGGTTCCTCACAGATACGCAGTATTTT. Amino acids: CASSLSGFLTDTQYF.

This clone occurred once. In nucleotides, the CDR3 is TGTGCCAGCAGCTTGGCTAGCGGGAGGTTTTCCGAGCAGTACTTC. Its translation: CASSLASGRFSEQYF. V is TRBV7-8 and J is TRBJ2-7; 11 bases are a match to TRBD2. Germline CDR1 and CDR2: SGHVS and FQNEAQ. Trimming at V came to 3 bases and at J to 6 bases, leaving 7 bases not matched to a gene. The length of the CDR3 is 15 residues.

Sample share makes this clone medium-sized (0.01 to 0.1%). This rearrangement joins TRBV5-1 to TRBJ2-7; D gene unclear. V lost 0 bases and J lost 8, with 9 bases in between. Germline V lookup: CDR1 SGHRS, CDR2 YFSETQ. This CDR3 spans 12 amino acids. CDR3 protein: CASSLAWEKQYF. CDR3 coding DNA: TGCGCCAGCAGCTTGGCGTGGGAAAAGCAGTACTTC.

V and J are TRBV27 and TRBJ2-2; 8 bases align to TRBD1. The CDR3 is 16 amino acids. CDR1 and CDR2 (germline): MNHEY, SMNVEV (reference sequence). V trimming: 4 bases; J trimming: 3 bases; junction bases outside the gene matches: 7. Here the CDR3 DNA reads TGTGCCAGCAGTTCTCTCGGACAGGGAGACACCGGGGAGCTGTTTTTT. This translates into CASSSLGQGDTGELFF.